The 18 T cell receptor beta chains below all came from one sample that was sequenced in a study of somatic mutations in cytotoxic T cells in rheumatoid arthritis. Sequenced by immunoSEQ multiplex PCR; TCRdb stores in-frame clones only, minus some. The table has roughly 12,000 clones, more than 75% seen once. The sequenced sample consisted of CD8+ T cells sorted from blood. The receptor source for this set is a man over 45 in good health.

The chain recombines TRBV6-5 with TRBJ2-7, with D tentatively TRBD2 (5 bases). The CDR3 has 13 residues. Trimming took 0 bases from V and 2 from J, leaving 5 bases between them. Germline V gives CDR1 MNHEY, CDR2 SVGAGI. The CDR3 loop reads CASSYSGTYEQYF. CDR3 DNA sequence: TGTGCCAGCAGTTACTCCGGGACCTACGAGCAGTACTTC.

The chain couples TRBV28 to TRBJ2-7; D tentatively reads TRBD1 or TRBD2 (5 bases each). From germline, CDR1 is MDHEN and CDR2 SYDVKM. The germline V and J ends were trimmed by 6 bases and 4 bases, with 16 bases remaining between them. The CDR3 spans 14 residues. The CDR3 DNA reads as TGTGCCAGCAGCCCAAACCGGGGCCATTACGAGCAGTACGTC. Residues: CASSPNRGHYEQYV.

In its sample, this clone was seen a few times. This chain connects TRBV15 to TRBJ2-6; 7 positions agree with TRBD1. Looked up from germline, CDR1 is LNHNV and CDR2 is YYDKDF (reference sequence). The CDR3 runs to 14 residues. Trimming at V came to 9 bases and at J to 2 bases, leaving 4 bases not matched to a gene. CDR3 loop: CATKQGPGANVLTF. The CDR3 DNA is TGTGCCACGAAACAGGGGCCTGGGGCCAACGTCCTGACTTTC.

The chain uses TRBV4-1 and TRBJ1-4; weak D call: TRBD1 (5 bases). Trimming removed 4 bases at V and 6 bases at J, with 21 bases between. There are 17 residues in the CDR3. Germline V CDR1 and CDR2: MGHRA, YSYEKL. The CDR3 region is CASSPVEGSRFHEKLFF. The CDR3 DNA reads TGCGCCAGCAGCCCCGTCGAGGGGAGTAGGTTCCATGAAAAACTGTTTTTT.

The CDR3 spells CASSLGTGAVQPQHF. For the CDR3, the DNA is TGTGCCAGCTCGCTCGGGACAGGGGCCGTTCAGCCCCAGCATTTT. The chain is built from TRBV18 and TRBJ1-5; TRBD1 matches 10 bases. The CDR3 length is 15 residues. Germline CDR1 and CDR2: KGHSH and LQKENI. V trimming: 6 bases; J trimming: 6 bases; junction bases outside the gene matches: 8.

V usage is TRBV6-4 and J usage is TRBJ1-2; D call uncertain. Looked up from germline, CDR1 is MRHNA and CDR2 is SNTAGT. The CDR3 consists of 13 residues. V was shortened by 6 bases and J by 2 bases, with 10 bases between the two germline ends. In nucleotides, the CDR3 is TGTGCCAGCAGAGGGCTCGGAAACTATGGCTACACCTTC. Its protein is CASRGLGNYGYTF.

This sequence joins TRBV5-4 and TRBJ2-5, with TRBD1 as a possible D gene (6 bases). Germline CDR1 and CDR2: SGHNT and YYREEE (reference sequence). Trimming removed 5 bases at V and 2 bases at J, with 19 bases between. The CDR3 totals 16 residues. The CDR3 spells CASSNQPGQGQETQYF. CDR3 bases: TGTGCCAGCAGTAACCAACCGGGACAAGGTCAAGAGACCCAGTACTTC.

The chain recombines TRBV18 with TRBJ2-7, with D possibly being TRBD1 (6 bases). The CDR3 contains 19 residues. V was shortened by 2 bases and J by 1 base, with 24 bases between the two germline ends. CDR1 is KGHSH and CDR2 is LQKENI in the germline V gene. The CDR3 DNA reads TGTGCCAGCTCACCAAGTGGCGGGCAGGGGCGAATTTTGTCCTACGAGCAGTACGTC. It encodes CASSPSGGQGRILSYEQYV.

This rearrangement joins TRBV6-6 to TRBJ2-7; D is undetermined. The CDR3 length is 14 residues. V shed 2 bases and J shed 3 bases, with 11 bases lying between them. CDR1 and CDR2 from the germline V gene are MNHNY and SVGAGI (reference sequence). Here the CDR3 reads CASSYGQPGYEQYF. The CDR3 DNA follows: TGTGCCAGCAGTTACGGGCAGCCGGGCTACGAGCAGTACTTC.

This chain joins TRBV5-1 and TRBJ1-1, with TRBD1 identical over 8 bases. The V gene end was trimmed by 5 bases and the J gene end by 3 bases; junction bases not matched to a gene: 9. The CDR3 is 15 amino acids. Per germline, CDR1 SGHRS and CDR2 YFSETQ. This chain's CDR3 is CASRNLRGLDTEAFF. CDR3 coding DNA: TGCGCCAGCAGGAACCTCAGGGGGCTGGACACTGAAGCTTTCTTT.

This clone was detected only a few times. V and J are TRBV4-3 and TRBJ2-7, with D possibly being TRBD2 (5 bases). The CDR3 spans 15 residues. V was shortened by 2 bases and J by 0 bases, with 11 bases between the two germline ends. Germline values: CDR1 LGHNA, CDR2 YSLEER. The CDR3 DNA is TGCGCCAGCAGCCAAAGAGCGGAGCGCTCCTACGAGCAGTACTTC. Translated, it gives CASSQRAERSYEQYF.

The V gene is TRBV28, the J gene TRBJ2-7; a possible D gene is TRBD1 (6 bases). The CDR3 loop spans 13 amino acids. The V and J ends lost 5 bases and 5 bases respectively, with 13 bases between them. CDR1 is MDHEN and CDR2 is SYDVKM in the germline V gene. The chain's CDR3 is CASSPQGSHEQYV. CDR3 bases: TGTGCCAGCAGTCCACAGGGTAGCCACGAGCAGTACGTC.

The chain carries TRBV4-2 and TRBJ2-2; TRBD1 matches 9 bases. The ends lost 1 base at V and 4 bases at J; junction bases unmatched: 4. CDR3 size: 16 residues. Germline CDR1 LGHNA, CDR2 YNFKEQ. The CDR3 DNA reads as TGTGCCAGCAGCCAAGCGGGACAGGGAACCACCGGGGAGCTGTTTTTT. Protein: CASSQAGQGTTGELFF.

This chain connects TRBV7-3 to TRBJ1-1; D ambiguous. CDR3 length: 14 amino acids. In germline, CDR1 is SGHTA, CDR2 FQGTGA. The V end lost 5 bases, the J end lost 2 bases, and 12 bases lay between the germline ends. CDR3 in DNA: TGTGCCAGCAGCCTAGGTCTTGGTAACACTGAAGCTTTCTTT. Encoded protein: CASSLGLGNTEAFF.

This rearrangement joins TRBV6-1 to TRBJ1-1, with D unclear. Germline assignment: CDR1 MNHNS and CDR2 SASEGT. V was shortened by 1 base and J by 5 bases, with 8 bases between the two germline ends. The CDR3 is 13 amino acids. CDR3 in amino acids: CASSEGLRTEAFF. CDR3 in DNA: TGTGCCAGCAGTGAAGGATTGAGGACTGAAGCTTTCTTT.

This rearrangement joins TRBV5-1 to TRBJ2-7; 8 bases agree with TRBD1. CDR1 and CDR2 (germline): SGHRS, YFSETQ. Unmatched junction bases numbered 6, after V lost 4 bases and J lost 3 bases. This CDR3 spans 14 amino acids. The CDR3 is CASSPGQGYYEQYF. The DNA for the CDR3 is TGCGCCAGCAGCCCCGGACAGGGATACTACGAGCAGTACTTC.

This clone appeared a single time. The chain has TRBV7-6 and TRBJ1-3; 7 bases line up with TRBD1. V shed 1 base, J shed 1 base, and the junction held 7 bases outside the gene matches. The V gene's germline CDR1 is SGHVS and CDR2 FNYEAQ. CDR3 length equals 17 residues. The CDR3 sequence: CASSLVLEGASGNTIYF. DNA for the CDR3: TGTGCCAGCAGCTTAGTGTTGGAGGGGGCATCTGGAAACACCATATATTTT.

V gene TRBV5-4 combines with J gene TRBJ1-3; TRBD1 agrees at 7 bases. CDR3 size: 19 residues. CDR1 is SGHNT and CDR2 is YYREEE in the germline V gene (reference sequence). V lost 0 bases and J lost 4; bases outside the gene matches: 16. In DNA form, the CDR3 reads TGTGCCAGCAGCTTGGATCCCCCCCTCGTACAGGGGTTAGGAAACACCATATATTTT. Encoded protein: CASSLDPPLVQGLGNTIYF.